These T cell receptor beta chains were read from a single sample in a study of T cell repertoires in cytomegalovirus infection. Using its own MiXCR run on the reads, TCRdb lists one record per CDR3 protein. The repertoire consists of roughly 80,000 distinct CDR3 sequences, with around 25% occurring once and the leading ten covering roughly 45%. These receptors lack a known antigen. This specimen was CD8+ T cells from cultured PBMCs, taken from culture after CMV antigen stimulation. The receptor set was obtained from a human donor in good health (CMV status not recorded). Some clones in this sample may be carry-over from other donors' samples. Each CDR3 is given with its conserved first and last residue. Fields, in order: D gene, J gene, clone size, V gene, CDR3 DNA, CDR3 protein. The D gene is left open where the match is weak. Clone size, where shown, is once, few, many, or a class for clones that have expanded.

>TRBD2|TRBJ2-7|-|TRBV28
TGTGCCAGCAGTCCCTCGACTAGCGTCCAATACGAGCAGTACTTC
CASSPSTSVQYEQYF
>-|TRBJ2-6|once|TRBV5-1
TGCGCCAGCAGCTTGAGTGGAGCATCTGGGGCCAACGTCCTGACTTTC
CASSLSGASGANVLTF
>-|TRBJ1-1|few|TRBV27
TGTGCCAGCAGATCGGCAGCGAACACTGAAGCTTTCTTT
CASRSAANTEAFF
>-|TRBJ2-7|-|TRBV20-1
TGCAGTGCCCCAGGCTCGGGGGCCGAGCAGTACTTC
CSAPGSGAEQYF
>-|TRBJ2-7|many|TRBV19
TGTGCCAGTAGTACACTAGAGGATCCCTACGAGCAGTACTTC
CASSTLEDPYEQYF
>-|TRBJ2-5|-|TRBV4-2
TGTGCCAGCAGCCAAGATATGCCTGAGGAGGCCCAGTACTTC
CASSQDMPEEAQYF
>TRBD2|TRBJ2-3|few|TRBV20-1
TGCAGTGCTAGGAGTCTAGCGGGAACCACAGATACGCAGTATTTT
CSARSLAGTTDTQYF
>TRBD1|TRBJ1-1|-|TRBV2
TGTGCCAGCAGTTGGGGACAGGGGGTGAAGACTGAAGCTTTCTTT
CASSWGQGVKTEAFF
>-|TRBJ1-1|-|TRBV29-1
TGCAGCGTTGAGGCAGGACTTGAAGCTTTCTTT
CSVEAGLEAFF
>TRBD2|TRBJ2-1|many|TRBV7-8
TGTGCCAGCAGCTTACGAGCGGGGAATGGTGAGCAGTTCTTC
CASSLRAGNGEQFF
>TRBD1|TRBJ1-6|many|TRBV6-6
TGTGCCAGCAGTTACTCGACAGGGGGCGAAAGATCACCCCTCCACTTT
CASSYSTGGERSPLHF
>-|TRBJ2-5|few|TRBV28
TGTGCCAGCAGTTTATTTTCCAGGGCCAAGACCCAGTACTTC
CASSLFSRAKTQYF
>TRBD1|TRBJ2-7|few|TRBV7-8
TGTGCCAGCAGCGCCCGGGACAGGGGGTACGAGCAGTACTTC
CASSARDRGYEQYF
>-|TRBJ1-1|once|TRBV20-1
TGCAGTGCACCTACACAGGGCGTGGGGACTGAAGCTTTCTTT
CSAPTQGVGTEAFF
>-|TRBJ2-7|few|TRBV7-9
TGTGCCAGCAGCCAAACTCAATCCTACGAGCAGTACTTC
CASSQTQSYEQYF
>TRBD1|TRBJ2-7|-|TRBV9
TGTGCCAGCAGCGTAGGGGGGACAGACTCCTACGAGCAGTACTTC
CASSVGGTDSYEQYF
>-|TRBJ1-2|many|TRBV4-1
TGCGCCAGCAGCCAAGATCTCTGGACGGGACTTTACACCTTC
CASSQDLWTGLYTF
>TRBD1|TRBJ2-7|few|TRBV7-2
TGTGCCAGCAGCTTGGACAGGGGCGAGCAGTACTTC
CASSLDRGEQYF
>TRBD2|TRBJ2-1|-|TRBV12-3/TRBV12-4
TGTGCCAGCAGTTTACCTAGCGGGAGCGGAGTTTCCTACAATGAGCAGTTCTTC
CASSLPSGSGVSYNEQFF
>TRBD2|TRBJ2-1|many|TRBV4-1
TGCGCCAGCAGCCAAGGGGGGGGATTTCCCTACAATGAGCAGTTCTTC
CASSQGGGFPYNEQFF
>-|TRBJ2-3|-|TRBV7-3
TGTGCCAGCAGCTTACTCCCGGCAGCAGATACGCAGTATTTT
CASSLLPAADTQYF
>-|TRBJ2-7|-|TRBV9
TGTGCCAGCAGCGTAGCTGAAGGGACCGCCTACGAGCAGTACTTC
CASSVAEGTAYEQYF
>-|TRBJ2-1|-|TRBV2
TGTGCCAGCAGTGACTTGGATGAGCAGTTCTTC
CASSDLDEQFF
>TRBD2|TRBJ2-5|-|TRBV20-1
TGCAGTGCTAGAACAGCTAGCGGGGGAATGCAAGAGACCCAGTACTTC
CSARTASGGMQETQYF
>-|TRBJ1-3|-|TRBV18
TGTGCCAGCTCACCACAAAAGGGGGGCATGGCTTCTGGAAACACCATATATTTT
CASSPQKGGMASGNTIYF
>TRBD1|TRBJ1-1|many|TRBV3-1
TGTGCCAGCAGTCTCCCGGGACAGGGACCAAACACTGAAGCTTTCTTT
CASSLPGQGPNTEAFF
>-|TRBJ1-5|few|TRBV6-1
TGTGCCACCAACCCCGAAGTTAAACCTCAGCCCCAGCATTTT
CATNPEVKPQPQHF
>-|TRBJ1-1|-|TRBV20-1
TGCAGCGCGATGGGGGGCATTCGAGGTTCGGCTAACACTGAAGCTTTCTTT
CSAMGGIRGSANTEAFF
>TRBD2|TRBJ2-1|many|TRBV7-9
TGTGCCAGCTCCACGGTCAGCGGGAGGTCCAATGAGCAGTTCTTC
CASSTVSGRSNEQFF
>-|TRBJ2-7|many|TRBV7-2
TGTGCCAGCACCCCCCGTAGGAGCTCCTACGAGCAGTACTTC
CASTPRRSSYEQYF
>-|TRBJ2-4|many|TRBV7-2
TGTGCCAGCAGCCCTTCAGGAATAAAGTACTTC
CASSPSGIKYF
>TRBD2|TRBJ2-7|-|TRBV2
TGTGCCAGCAGTGAAGGGGTGCGGGAGCTATACGAGCAGTACTTC
CASSEGVRELYEQYF
>-|TRBJ1-5|-|TRBV10-3
TGTGCCATCAGTGAGGAAGGAGACACCAGCAATCAGCCCCAGCATTTT
CAISEEGDTSNQPQHF
>-|TRBJ1-1|-|TRBV11-3
TGTGCCAGCAGCTCAGGGGCGTCGCAGACTGAAGCTTTCTTT
CASSSGASQTEAFF
>-|TRBJ2-6|many|TRBV7-9
TGTGCCAGCAGCACCCGACAGGACTCTGGGGCCAACGTCCTGACTTTC
CASSTRQDSGANVLTF
>-|TRBJ2-1|once|TRBV30
TGTGCCTCAAGACTCGACAGCGGGTATGAGCAGTTCTTC
CASRLDSGYEQFF
>-|TRBJ2-5|many|TRBV7-9
TGTGCCAGCAGCCTGTCGACCAGCTTGTACCAAGAGACCCAGTACTTC
CASSLSTSLYQETQYF
>-|TRBJ2-5|-|TRBV5-1
TGCGCCAGCAGCTCCCGACTAGGAGGGGAGACCCAGTACTTC
CASSSRLGGETQYF
>-|TRBJ2-3|few|TRBV10-3
TGTGCCATCAGCAGGGGGGGCACAGATACGCAGTATTTT
CAISRGGTDTQYF
>-|TRBJ2-1|-|TRBV5-8
TGTGCCAGCAGCTTGGGAGTCGCTGAGCAGTTCTTC
CASSLGVAEQFF
>TRBD1|TRBJ2-1|-|TRBV24-1
TGTGCCACCACGGACAGGTACAATGAGCAGTTCTTC
CATTDRYNEQFF